What follows are 11 T cell receptor beta chains derived from one specimen sequenced in a study of Ad26.COV2.S vaccination and SARS-CoV-2 variants. Treatment specified: about 20 received Ad26.COV2.S at low or high dose, single or two shots; 5 received placebo; per-sample allocation not given. Samples came from day 63 after the first vaccine or placebo injection. Libraries were prepared by immunoSEQ multiplex PCR; TCRdb keeps only in-frame clonotypes and omits some of them. The data contain a few hundred thousand clones, 83% of them singletons. This sample comprised peripheral blood, obtained in a trial of Ad26.COV2.S vaccine versus placebo. The receptors stem from a person between 18 and 60 years old who received the Ad26.COV2.S COVID-19 vaccine or a placebo.

V and J are TRBV6-5 and TRBJ1-1; TRBD1 aligns across 9 bases. CDR1 is MNHEY and CDR2 is SVGAGI in the germline V gene. The CDR3 consists of 15 residues. V was pared by 5 bases and J by 3 bases, with 7 bases of the junction left unmatched. The CDR3 loop is CASSKTGGGYTEAFF. CDR3 nucleotides: TGTGCCAGCAGTAAGACAGGGGGGGGTTACACTGAAGCTTTCTTT.

V and J are TRBV2 and TRBJ2-7, with a tentative D call TRBD2 (5 bases). Germline CDR1 and CDR2: SNHLY and FYNNEI. The CDR3 is 12 amino acids. V was clipped by 6 bases and J by 1 base, with 7 bases between them. CDR3 sequence (DNA): TGTGCCAGCAGCGGGATTTCCTACGAGCAGTACTTC. It encodes CASSGISYEQYF.

V gene TRBV20-1 combines with J gene TRBJ1-2; D is unresolved. The CDR3 is 10 amino acids. V dropped 5 bases and J dropped 6 bases, with 7 bases sitting between them. Germline V gene data show CDR1 as DFQATT and CDR2 as SNEGSKA (reference sequence). As DNA, the CDR3 is TGCAGTGCTGGTCCTAATGGCTACACCTTC. Encoded protein: CSAGPNGYTF.

As concerns this clone: This CDR3 is also generated by other DNA sequences in the sample. The rearrangement uses TRBV3-1 (or the pseudogene TRBV3-2) and TRBJ1-1; D perhaps matches TRBD1 (5 bases). This CDR3 region has 13 residues. V was clipped by 1 base and J by 8 bases, with 11 bases between them. Germline V lookup: CDR1 LGHDT, CDR2 YNNKEL (reference sequence). The CDR3 bases are TGTGCCAGCAGCCAAGGGCGAGGGGCGGAAGCTTTCTTT. Its protein is CASSQGRGAEAFF.

The chain uses TRBV6-5 and TRBJ1-5; D not resolved. V lost 6 bases and J 5 bases, leaving 14 bases between the germline ends. This CDR3 has 14 amino acids. From germline, CDR1 is MNHEY and CDR2 SVGAGI. The CDR3 nucleotides read TGTGCCAGCAGGAACCTGTTCGGGGATCAGCCCCAGCATTTT. It translates to CASRNLFGDQPQHF.

The rearrangement joins TRBV6-5 to TRBJ1-6; D not certain. Trimming took off 0 bases at V and 3 bases at J, with 9 bases between the two ends. The CDR3 sequence is 16 residues long. Germline V gives CDR1 MNHEY, CDR2 SVGAGI. This chain's CDR3 is CASSYSWQSYNSPLHF. Written as DNA, the CDR3 is TGTGCCAGCAGTTACTCGTGGCAGAGCTATAATTCACCCCTCCACTTT.

V gene TRBV6-5 combines with J gene TRBJ2-3, with TRBD2 matching over 8 bases. The CDR3 sequence is 14 residues long. Germline trimming cut 4 bases from V and 2 bases from J; bases unmatched to any gene: 2. In germline, CDR1 is MNHEY, CDR2 SVGAGI. The CDR3: CASSLRGDTDTQYF. Written as DNA, the CDR3 is TGTGCCAGCAGTTTGCGGGGGGACACAGATACGCAGTATTTT.

The chain uses TRBV28 and TRBJ2-7, with TRBD1 matching 7 bases. Germline CDR1 reads MDHEN; CDR2 reads SYDVKM. V gave up 6 bases and J gave up 0 bases; unmatched junction bases: 5. This CDR3 contains 14 residues. In DNA, the CDR3 is TGTGCCAGCAGGGCACAGGGGATCTCCTACGAGCAGTACTTC. Translating gives CASRAQGISYEQYF.

This clone turned up a few times. This chain links TRBV4-1 with TRBJ1-5; 11 bases fit TRBD1. This CDR3 has 18 amino acids. Germline CDR1 reads MGHRA; CDR2 reads YSYEKL. J lost 7 bases, V lost 2 bases, and 13 bases had no gene match. CDR3 bases: TGCGCCAGCAGCCAACAAACCGGGACAGGGGGGTCATCCCAGCCCCAGCATTTT. Its protein is CASSQQTGTGGSSQPQHF.

This clone was seen a handful of times. Different DNA sequences within this sample yield the same CDR3. This sequence joins TRBV19 and TRBJ1-2; 9 bases are shared with TRBD1. Trimming cost V 4 bases and J 6 bases; bases outside gene matches: 6. This CDR3 region has 14 residues. Germline V CDR1 and CDR2: LNHDA, SQIVND (reference sequence). CDR3 residues: CASSRGQGGNGYTF. CDR3 DNA: TGTGCCAGTAGTAGGGGACAGGGCGGTAATGGCTACACCTTC. Complete variable domain (other parts from reference TRBV19 and TRBJ1-2): DGGITQSPKYLFRKEGQNVTLSCEQNLNHDAMYWYRQDPGQGLRLIYYSQIVNDFQKGDIAEGYSVSREKKESFPLTVTSAQKNPTAFYLCASSRGQGGNGYTFGSGTRLTVV.

J is TRBJ2-7 and V is TRBV11-2; unclear D gene. The CDR3 is 13 residues long. The V gene's germline CDR1 is SGHAT and CDR2 FQNNGV. Trimming took off 5 bases at V and 5 bases at J, with 13 bases between the two ends. The CDR3, as DNA: TGTGCCAGCAGCGGCCATCCGGCCAACGAGCAGTACTTC. The encoded protein is CASSGHPANEQYF.